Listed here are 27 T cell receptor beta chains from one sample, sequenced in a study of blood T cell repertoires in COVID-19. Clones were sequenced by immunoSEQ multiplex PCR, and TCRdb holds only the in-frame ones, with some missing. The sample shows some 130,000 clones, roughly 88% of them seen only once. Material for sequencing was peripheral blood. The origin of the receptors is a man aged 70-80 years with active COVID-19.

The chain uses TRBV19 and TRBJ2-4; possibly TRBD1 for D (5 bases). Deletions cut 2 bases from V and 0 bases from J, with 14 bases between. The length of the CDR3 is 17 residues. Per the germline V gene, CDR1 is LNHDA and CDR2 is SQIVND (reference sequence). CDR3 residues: CASSIQGSQIAKNIQYF. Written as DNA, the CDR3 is TGTGCCAGTAGTATACAGGGCAGCCAGATAGCCAAAAACATTCAGTACTTC.

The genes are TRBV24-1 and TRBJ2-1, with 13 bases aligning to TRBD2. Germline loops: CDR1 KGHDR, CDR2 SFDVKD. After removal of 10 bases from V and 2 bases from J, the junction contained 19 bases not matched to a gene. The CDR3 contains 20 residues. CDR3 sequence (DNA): TGTGCCACGGAGCGCCCTCCGGGACTAGCGGGAAAGAGGACCTACAATGAGCAGTTCTTC. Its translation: CATERPPGLAGKRTYNEQFF.

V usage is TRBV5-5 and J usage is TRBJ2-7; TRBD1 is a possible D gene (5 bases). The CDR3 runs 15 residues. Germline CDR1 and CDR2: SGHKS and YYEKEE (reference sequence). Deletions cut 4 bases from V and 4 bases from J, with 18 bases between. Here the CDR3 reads CASSPRPGNLYEQYF. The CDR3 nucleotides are TGTGCCAGCAGCCCGCGCCCAGGGAACCTTTACGAGCAGTACTTC.

The DNA for the CDR3 is TGCGCCAGCAGCTTGGTCGCGGGACCCAAGACCTACGAGCAGTACTTC. Translation gives CASSLVAGPKTYEQYF. The chain employs TRBV5-1 and TRBJ2-7; a weak D match, TRBD2 (6 bases). The germline V and J ends were trimmed by 0 bases and 2 bases, with 15 bases remaining between them. CDR3 size: 16 residues. Per the germline V gene, CDR1 is SGHRS and CDR2 is YFSETQ.

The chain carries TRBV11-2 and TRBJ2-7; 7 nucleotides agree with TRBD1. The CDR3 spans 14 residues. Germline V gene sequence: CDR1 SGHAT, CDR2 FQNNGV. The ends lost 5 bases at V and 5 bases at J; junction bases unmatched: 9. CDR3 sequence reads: CASSPIQGSHEQYF. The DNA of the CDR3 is TGTGCCAGCAGCCCAATACAGGGGAGCCACGAGCAGTACTTC.

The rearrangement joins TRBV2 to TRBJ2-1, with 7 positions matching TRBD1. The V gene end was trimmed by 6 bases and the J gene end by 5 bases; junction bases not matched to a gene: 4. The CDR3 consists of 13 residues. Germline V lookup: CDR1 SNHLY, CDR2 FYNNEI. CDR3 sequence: CASRMTGNNEQFF. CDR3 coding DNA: TGTGCCAGCAGAATGACAGGGAACAATGAGCAGTTCTTC.

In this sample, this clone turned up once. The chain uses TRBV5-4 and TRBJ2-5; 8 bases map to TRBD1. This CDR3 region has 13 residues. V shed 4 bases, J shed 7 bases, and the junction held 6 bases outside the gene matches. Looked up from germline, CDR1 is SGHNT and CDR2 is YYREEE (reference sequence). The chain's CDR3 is CASSEDRAMTQYF. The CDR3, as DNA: TGTGCCAGCAGCGAGGACAGGGCGATGACCCAGTACTTC.

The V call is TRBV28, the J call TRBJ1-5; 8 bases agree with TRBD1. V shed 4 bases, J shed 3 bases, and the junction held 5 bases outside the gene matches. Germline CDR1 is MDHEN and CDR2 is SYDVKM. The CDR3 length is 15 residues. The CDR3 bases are TGTGCCAGCAGTTATTCAGGGGGCATCAATCAGCCCCAGCATTTT. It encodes CASSYSGGINQPQHF. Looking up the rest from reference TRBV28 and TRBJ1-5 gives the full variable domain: DVKVTQSSRYLVKRTGEKVFLECVQDMDHENMFWYRQDPGLGLRLIYFSYDVKMKEKGDIPEGYSVSREKKERFSLILESASTNQTSMYLCASSYSGGINQPQHFGDGTRLSIL.

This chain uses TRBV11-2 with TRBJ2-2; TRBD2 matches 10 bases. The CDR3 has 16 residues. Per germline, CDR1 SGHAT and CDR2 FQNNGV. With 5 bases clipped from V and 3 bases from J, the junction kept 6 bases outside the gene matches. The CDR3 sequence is CASSPGTSDHTGELFF. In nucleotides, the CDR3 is TGTGCCAGCAGCCCCGGGACTAGCGACCACACCGGGGAGCTGTTTTTT.

The chain's CDR3 is CASSLTGVRGNQPQHF. In nucleotides, the CDR3 is TGTGCCAGCAGCCTGACAGGGGTAAGGGGCAATCAGCCCCAGCATTTT. The V gene is TRBV6-2 or TRBV6-3, the J gene TRBJ1-5; the match to TRBD1 covers 8 bases. Trimming cost V 6 bases and J 2 bases; bases outside gene matches: 9. CDR3 length: 16 amino acids. Germline CDR1 and CDR2: MNHEY and SVGEGT.

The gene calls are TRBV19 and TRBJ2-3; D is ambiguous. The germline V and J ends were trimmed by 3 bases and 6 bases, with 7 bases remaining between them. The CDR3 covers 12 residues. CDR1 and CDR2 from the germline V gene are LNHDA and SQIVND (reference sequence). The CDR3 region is CASSIIGDTQYF. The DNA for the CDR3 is TGTGCCAGTAGTATTATCGGGGATACGCAGTATTTT. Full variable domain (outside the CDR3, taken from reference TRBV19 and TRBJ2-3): DGGITQSPKYLFRKEGQNVTLSCEQNLNHDAMYWYRQDPGQGLRLIYYSQIVNDFQKGDIAEGYSVSREKKESFPLTVTSAQKNPTAFYLCASSIIGDTQYFGPGTRLTVL.

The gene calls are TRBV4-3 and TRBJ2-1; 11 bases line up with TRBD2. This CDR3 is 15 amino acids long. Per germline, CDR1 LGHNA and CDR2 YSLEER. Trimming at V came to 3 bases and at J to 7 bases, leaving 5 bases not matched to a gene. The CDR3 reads CASSHLLAGGNEQFF. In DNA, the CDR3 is TGCGCCAGCAGCCACCTTCTAGCGGGAGGAAATGAGCAGTTCTTC.

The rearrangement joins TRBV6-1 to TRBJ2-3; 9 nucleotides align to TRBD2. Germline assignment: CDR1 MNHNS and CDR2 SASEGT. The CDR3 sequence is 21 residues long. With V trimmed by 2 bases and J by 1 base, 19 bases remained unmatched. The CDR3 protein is CASSEKKSPTSGTRGTDTQYF. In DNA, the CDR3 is TGTGCCAGCAGTGAAAAAAAGTCACCGACTAGCGGAACCCGCGGCACAGATACGCAGTATTTT.

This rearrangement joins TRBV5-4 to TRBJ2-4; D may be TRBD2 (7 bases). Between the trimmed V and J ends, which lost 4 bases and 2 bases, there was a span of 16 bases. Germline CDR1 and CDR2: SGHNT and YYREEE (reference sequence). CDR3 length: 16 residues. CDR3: CASSSQGRVTKNIQYF. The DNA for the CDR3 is TGTGCCAGCAGCAGCCAGGGGAGGGTAACCAAAAACATTCAGTACTTC.

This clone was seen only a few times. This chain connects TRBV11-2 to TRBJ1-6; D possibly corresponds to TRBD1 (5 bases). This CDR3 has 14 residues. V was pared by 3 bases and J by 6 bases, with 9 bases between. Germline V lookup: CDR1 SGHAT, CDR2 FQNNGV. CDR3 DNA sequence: TGTGCCAGCAGCTTGGGCGGGGGTAATTCACCCCTCCACTTT. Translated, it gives CASSLGGGNSPLHF.

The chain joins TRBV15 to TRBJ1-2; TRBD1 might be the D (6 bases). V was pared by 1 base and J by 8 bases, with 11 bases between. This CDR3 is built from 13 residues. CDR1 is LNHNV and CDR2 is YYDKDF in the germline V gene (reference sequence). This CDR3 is CATSRAGGRGYTF. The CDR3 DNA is TGTGCCACCAGCAGAGCGGGGGGCCGGGGCTACACCTTC. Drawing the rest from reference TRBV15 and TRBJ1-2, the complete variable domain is DAMVIQNPRYQVTQFGKPVTLSCSQTLNHNVMYWYQQKSSQAPKLLFHYYDKDFNNEADTPDNFQSRRPNTSFCFLDIRSPGLGDTAMYLCATSRAGGRGYTFGSGTRLTVV.

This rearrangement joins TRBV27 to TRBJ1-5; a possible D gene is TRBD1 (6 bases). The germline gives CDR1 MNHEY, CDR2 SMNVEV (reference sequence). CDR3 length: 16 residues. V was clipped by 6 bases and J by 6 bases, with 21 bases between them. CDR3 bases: TGTGCCAGCAGCCGAAATCCTACAGGGTCGGGTCAGCCCCAGCATTTT. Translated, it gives CASSRNPTGSGQPQHF.

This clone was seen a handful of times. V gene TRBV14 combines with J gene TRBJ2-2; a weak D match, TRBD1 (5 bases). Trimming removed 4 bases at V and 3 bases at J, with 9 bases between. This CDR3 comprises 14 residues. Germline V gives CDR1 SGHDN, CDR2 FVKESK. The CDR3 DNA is TGTGCCAGCAGCCGCGACAGATACACCGGGGAGCTGTTTTTT. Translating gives CASSRDRYTGELFF.

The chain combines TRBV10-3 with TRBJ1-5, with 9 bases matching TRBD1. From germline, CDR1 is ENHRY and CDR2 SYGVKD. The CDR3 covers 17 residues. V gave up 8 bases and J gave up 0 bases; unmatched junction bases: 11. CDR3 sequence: CAIPWDREDYSNQPQHF. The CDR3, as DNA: TGTGCCATCCCCTGGGACAGGGAAGATTATAGCAATCAGCCCCAGCATTTT.

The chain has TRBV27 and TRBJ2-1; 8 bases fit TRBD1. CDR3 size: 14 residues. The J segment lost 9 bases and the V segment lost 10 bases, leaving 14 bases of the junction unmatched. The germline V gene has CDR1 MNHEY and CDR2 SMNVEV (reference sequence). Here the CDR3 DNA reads TGTGCCACCGGTCGCCAGGGGGCTAATGGTGAGCAGTTCTTC. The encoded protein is CATGRQGANGEQFF.

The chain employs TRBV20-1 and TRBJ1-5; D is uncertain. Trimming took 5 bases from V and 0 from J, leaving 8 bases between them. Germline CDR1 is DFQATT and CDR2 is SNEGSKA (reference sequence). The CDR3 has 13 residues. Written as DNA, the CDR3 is TGCAGTGCTCGTGATTATAGCAATCAGCCCCAGCATTTT. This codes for CSARDYSNQPQHF.

Here the CDR3 reads CASSFGRAGNTIYF. The DNA for the CDR3 is TGTGCCAGCAGTTTTGGGAGGGCTGGAAACACCATATATTTT. This chain joins TRBV2 and TRBJ1-3, with unresolved D. This CDR3 spans 14 amino acids. Per the germline V gene, CDR1 is SNHLY and CDR2 is FYNNEI. V lost 5 bases to trimming and J lost 2 bases, with 10 bases between them.

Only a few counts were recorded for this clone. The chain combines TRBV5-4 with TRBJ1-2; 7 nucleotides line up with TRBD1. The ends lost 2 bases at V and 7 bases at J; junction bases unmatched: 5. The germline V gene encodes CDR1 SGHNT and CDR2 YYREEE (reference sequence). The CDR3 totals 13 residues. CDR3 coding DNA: TGTGCCAGCAGCTTTACAGGGGTCTCTGGCTACACCTTC. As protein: CASSFTGVSGYTF. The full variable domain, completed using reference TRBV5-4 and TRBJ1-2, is ETGVTQSPTHLIKTRGQQVTLRCSSQSGHNTVSWYQQALGQGPQFIFQYYREEENGRGNFPPRFSGLQFPNYSSELNVNALELDDSALYLCASSFTGVSGYTFGSGTRLTVV.

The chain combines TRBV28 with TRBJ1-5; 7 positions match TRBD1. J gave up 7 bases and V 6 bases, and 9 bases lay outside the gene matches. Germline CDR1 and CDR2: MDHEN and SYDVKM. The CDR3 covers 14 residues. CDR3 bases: TGTGCCAGCAGCCCGGGACAGAAACTCCAGCCCCAGCATTTT. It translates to CASSPGQKLQPQHF.

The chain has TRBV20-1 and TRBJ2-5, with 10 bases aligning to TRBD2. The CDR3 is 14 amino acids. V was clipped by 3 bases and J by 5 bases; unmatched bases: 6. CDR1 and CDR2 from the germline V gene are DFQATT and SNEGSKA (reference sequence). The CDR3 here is CSASPSGRDETQYF. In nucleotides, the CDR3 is TGCAGTGCTAGTCCTAGCGGGAGAGACGAGACCCAGTACTTC.

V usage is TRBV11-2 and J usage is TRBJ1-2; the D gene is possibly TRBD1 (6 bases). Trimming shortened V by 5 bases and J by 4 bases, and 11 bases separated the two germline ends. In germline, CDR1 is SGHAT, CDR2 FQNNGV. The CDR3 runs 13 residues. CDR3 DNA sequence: TGTGCCAGCAGCAATACAGGGTTCTATGGCTACACCTTC. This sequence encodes CASSNTGFYGYTF. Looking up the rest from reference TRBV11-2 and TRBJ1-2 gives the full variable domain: EAGVAQSPRYKIIEKRQSVAFWCNPISGHATLYWYQQILGQGPKLLIQFQNNGVVDDSQLPKDRFSAERLKGVDSTLKIQPAKLEDSAVYLCASSNTGFYGYTFGSGTRLTVV.

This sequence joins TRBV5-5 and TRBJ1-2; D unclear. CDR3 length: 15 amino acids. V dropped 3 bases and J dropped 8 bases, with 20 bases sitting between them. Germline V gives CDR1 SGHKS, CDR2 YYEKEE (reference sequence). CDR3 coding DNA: TGTGCCAGCAGCTCTTCCCGGAACGGGGTTGGGGGCTACACCTTC. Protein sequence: CASSSSRNGVGGYTF.